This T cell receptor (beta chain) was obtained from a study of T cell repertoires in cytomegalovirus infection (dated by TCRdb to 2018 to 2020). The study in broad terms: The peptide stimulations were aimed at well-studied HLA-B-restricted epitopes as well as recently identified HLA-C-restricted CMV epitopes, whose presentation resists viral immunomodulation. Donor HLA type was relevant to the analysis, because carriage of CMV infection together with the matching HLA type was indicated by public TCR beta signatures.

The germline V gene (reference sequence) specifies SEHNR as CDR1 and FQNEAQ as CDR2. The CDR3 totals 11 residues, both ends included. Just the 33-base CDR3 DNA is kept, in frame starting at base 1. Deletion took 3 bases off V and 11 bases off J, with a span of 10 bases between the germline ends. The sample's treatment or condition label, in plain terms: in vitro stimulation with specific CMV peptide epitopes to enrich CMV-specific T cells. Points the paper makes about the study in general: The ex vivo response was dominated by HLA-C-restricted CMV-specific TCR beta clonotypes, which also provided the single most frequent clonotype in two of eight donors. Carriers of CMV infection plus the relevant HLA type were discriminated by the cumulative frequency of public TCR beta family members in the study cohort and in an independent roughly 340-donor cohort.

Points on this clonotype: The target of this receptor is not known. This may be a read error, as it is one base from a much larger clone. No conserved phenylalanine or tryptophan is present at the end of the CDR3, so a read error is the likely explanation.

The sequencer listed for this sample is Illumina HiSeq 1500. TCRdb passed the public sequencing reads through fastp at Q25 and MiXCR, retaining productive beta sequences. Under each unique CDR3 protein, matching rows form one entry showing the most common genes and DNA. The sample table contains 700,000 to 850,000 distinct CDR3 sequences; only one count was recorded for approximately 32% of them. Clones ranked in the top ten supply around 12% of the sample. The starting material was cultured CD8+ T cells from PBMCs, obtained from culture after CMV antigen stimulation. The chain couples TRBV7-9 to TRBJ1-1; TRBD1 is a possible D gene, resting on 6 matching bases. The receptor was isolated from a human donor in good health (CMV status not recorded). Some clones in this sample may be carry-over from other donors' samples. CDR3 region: CASSLSGAAFS. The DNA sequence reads TGTGCCAGCAGCTTGTCGGGGGCGGCTTTCTCT.